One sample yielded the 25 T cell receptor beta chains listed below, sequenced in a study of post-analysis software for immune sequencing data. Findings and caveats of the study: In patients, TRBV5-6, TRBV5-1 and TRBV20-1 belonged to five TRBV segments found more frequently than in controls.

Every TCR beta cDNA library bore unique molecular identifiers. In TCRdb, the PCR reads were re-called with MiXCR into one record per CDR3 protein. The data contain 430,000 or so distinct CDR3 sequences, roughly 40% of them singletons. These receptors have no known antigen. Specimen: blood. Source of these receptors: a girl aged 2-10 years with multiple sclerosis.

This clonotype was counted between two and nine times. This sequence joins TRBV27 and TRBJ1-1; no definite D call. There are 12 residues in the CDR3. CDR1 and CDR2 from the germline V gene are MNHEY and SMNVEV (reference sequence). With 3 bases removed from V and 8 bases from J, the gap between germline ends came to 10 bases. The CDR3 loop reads CASSFQDGEAFF. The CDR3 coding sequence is TGTGCCAGCAGTTTCCAGGACGGCGAAGCTTTCTTT.

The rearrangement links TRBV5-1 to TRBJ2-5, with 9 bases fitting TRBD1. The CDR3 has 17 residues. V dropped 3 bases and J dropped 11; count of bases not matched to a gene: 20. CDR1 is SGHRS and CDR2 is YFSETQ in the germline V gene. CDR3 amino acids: CASSSPVLGQGGNEQYF. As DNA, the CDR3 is TGCGCCAGCAGCTCCCCGGTCTTGGGACAGGGAGGGAATGAGCAGTACTTC. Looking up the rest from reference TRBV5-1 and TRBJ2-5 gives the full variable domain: KAGVTQTPRYLIKTRGQQVTLSCSPISGHRSVSWYQQTPGQGLQFLFEYFSETQRNKGNFPGRFSGRQFSNSRSEMNVSTLELGDSALYLCASSSPVLGQGGNEQYFGPGTRLLVL.

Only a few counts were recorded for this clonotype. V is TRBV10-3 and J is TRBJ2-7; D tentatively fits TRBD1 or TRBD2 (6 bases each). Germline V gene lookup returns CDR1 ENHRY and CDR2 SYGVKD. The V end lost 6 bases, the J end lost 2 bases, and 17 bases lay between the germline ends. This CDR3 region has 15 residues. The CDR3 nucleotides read TGTGCCATCAGCCCTTCGGGGGCTGGGGCCTACGAGCAGTACTTC. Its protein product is CAISPSGAGAYEQYF.

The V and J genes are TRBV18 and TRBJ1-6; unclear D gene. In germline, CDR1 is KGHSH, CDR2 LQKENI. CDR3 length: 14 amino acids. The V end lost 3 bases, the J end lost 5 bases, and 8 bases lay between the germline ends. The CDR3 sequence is CASSPQVNNSPLHF. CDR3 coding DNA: TGTGCCAGCTCACCTCAGGTCAATAATTCACCCCTCCACTTT.

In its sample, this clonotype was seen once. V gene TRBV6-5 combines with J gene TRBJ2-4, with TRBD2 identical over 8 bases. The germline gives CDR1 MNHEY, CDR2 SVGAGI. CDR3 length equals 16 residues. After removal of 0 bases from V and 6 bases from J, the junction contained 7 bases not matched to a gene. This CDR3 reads CASSYSSGRAGNIQYF. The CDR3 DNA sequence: TGTGCCAGCAGTTACTCGTCCGGGAGGGCCGGAAACATTCAGTACTTC.

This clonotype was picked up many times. As DNA, the CDR3 is TGTGCCACCAGCAGACAGACAGTCGGTTCCTACGAGCAGTACTTC. It encodes CATSRQTVGSYEQYF. V and J are TRBV15 and TRBJ2-7, with D possibly matching TRBD1 (5 bases). This CDR3 is built from 15 residues. Germline V gene sequence: CDR1 LNHNV, CDR2 YYDKDF (reference sequence). The ends were cut back, 2 bases at V and 1 base at J, with 12 bases in the middle.

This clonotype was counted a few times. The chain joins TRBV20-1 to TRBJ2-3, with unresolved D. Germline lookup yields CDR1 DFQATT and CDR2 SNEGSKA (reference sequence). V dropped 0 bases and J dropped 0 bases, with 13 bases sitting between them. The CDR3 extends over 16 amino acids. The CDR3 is CSARDPFLESTDTQYF. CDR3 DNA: TGCAGTGCTAGAGATCCTTTTCTGGAGAGCACAGATACGCAGTATTTT.

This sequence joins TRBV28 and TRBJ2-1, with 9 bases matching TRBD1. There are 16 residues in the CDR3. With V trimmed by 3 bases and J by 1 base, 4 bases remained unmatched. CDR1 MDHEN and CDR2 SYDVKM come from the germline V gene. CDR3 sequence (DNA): TGTGCCAGCAGTTTCCTCGGGACAGGGTCCTACAATGAGCAGTTCTTC. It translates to CASSFLGTGSYNEQFF.

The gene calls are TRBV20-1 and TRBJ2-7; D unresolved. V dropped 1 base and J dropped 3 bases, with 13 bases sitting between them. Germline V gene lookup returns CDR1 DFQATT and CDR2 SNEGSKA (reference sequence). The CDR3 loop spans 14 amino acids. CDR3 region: CSARGDRRNYEQYF. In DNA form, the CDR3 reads TGCAGTGCTAGAGGGGATCGCAGGAACTACGAGCAGTACTTC.

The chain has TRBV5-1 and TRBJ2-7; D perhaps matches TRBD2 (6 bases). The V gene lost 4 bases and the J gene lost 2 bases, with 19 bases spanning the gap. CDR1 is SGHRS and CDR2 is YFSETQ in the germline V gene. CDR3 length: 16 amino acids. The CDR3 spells CASSLGDSVKAYEQYF. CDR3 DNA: TGCGCCAGCAGCCTGGGGGACTCTGTGAAGGCCTACGAGCAGTACTTC.

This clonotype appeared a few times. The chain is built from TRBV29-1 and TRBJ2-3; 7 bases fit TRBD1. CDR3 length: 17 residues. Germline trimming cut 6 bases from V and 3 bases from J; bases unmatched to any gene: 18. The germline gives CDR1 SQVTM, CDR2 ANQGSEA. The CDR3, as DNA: TGCAGCGTGGGACCAAGGGGGCCGGGGTATGGAACAGATACGCAGTATTTT. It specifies CSVGPRGPGYGTDTQYF.

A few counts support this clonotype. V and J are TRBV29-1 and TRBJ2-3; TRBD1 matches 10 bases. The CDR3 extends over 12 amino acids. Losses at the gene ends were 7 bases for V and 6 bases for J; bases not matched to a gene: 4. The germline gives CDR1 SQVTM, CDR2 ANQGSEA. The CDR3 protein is CSERTGGDTQYF. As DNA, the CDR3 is TGCAGCGAGAGGACAGGGGGTGATACGCAGTATTTT.

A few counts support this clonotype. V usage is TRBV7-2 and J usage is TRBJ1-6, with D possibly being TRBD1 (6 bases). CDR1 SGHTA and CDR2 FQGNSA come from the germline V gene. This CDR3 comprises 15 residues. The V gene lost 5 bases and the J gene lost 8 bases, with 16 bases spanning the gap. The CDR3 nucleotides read TGTGCCAGCAGCCCGCAGGACAGTAACCATTCACCCCTCCACTTT. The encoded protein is CASSPQDSNHSPLHF. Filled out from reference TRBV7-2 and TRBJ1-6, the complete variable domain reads GAGVSQSPSNKVTEKGKDVELRCDPISGHTALYWYRQSLGQGLEFLIYFQGNSAPDKSGLPSDRFSAERTGGSVSTLTIQRTQQEDSAVYLCASSPQDSNHSPLHFGNGTRLTVT.

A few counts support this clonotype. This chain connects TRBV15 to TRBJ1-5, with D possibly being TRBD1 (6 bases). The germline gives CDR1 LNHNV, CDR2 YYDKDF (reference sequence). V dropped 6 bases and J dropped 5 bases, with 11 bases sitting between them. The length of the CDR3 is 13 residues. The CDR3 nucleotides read TGTGCCACCAGAACTAGGGGGGATCAGCCCCAGCATTTT. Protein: CATRTRGDQPQHF.

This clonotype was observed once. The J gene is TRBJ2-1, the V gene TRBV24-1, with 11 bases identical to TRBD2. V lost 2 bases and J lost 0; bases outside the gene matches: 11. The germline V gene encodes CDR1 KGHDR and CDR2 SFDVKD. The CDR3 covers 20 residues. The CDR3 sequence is CATSDSPFSGGANSYNEQFF. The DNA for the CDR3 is TGTGCCACCAGTGATTCTCCATTTAGCGGGGGGGCGAACTCCTACAATGAGCAGTTCTTC.

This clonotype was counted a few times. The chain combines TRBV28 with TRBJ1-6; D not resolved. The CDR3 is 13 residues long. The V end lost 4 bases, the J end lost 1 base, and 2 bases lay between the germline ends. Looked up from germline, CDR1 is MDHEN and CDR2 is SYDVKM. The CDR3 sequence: CASSYSYNSPLHF. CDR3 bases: TGTGCCAGCAGTTATTCCTATAATTCACCCCTCCACTTT. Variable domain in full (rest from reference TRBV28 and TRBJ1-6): DVKVTQSSRYLVKRTGEKVFLECVQDMDHENMFWYRQDPGLGLRLIYFSYDVKMKEKGDIPEGYSVSREKKERFSLILESASTNQTSMYLCASSYSYNSPLHFGNGTRLTVT.

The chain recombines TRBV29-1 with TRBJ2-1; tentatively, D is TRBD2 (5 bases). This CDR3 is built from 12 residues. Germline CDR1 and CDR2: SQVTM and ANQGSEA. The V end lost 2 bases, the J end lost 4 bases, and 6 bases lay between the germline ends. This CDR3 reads CSVERTYNEQFF. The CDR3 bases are TGCAGCGTTGAACGGACTTACAATGAGCAGTTCTTC.

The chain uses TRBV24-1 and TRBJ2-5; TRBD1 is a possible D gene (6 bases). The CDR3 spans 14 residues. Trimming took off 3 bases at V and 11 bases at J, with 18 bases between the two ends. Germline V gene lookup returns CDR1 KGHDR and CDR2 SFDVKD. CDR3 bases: TGTGCCACCAGTGATCGACAGGTAAACAATGAGCAGTACTTC. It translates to CATSDRQVNNEQYF.

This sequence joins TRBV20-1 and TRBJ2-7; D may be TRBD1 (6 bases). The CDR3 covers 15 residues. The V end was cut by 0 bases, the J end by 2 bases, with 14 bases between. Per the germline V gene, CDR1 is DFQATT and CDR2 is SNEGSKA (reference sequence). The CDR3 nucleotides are TGCAGTGCTAGAGATGCGGCAGGGGTGGCCTACGAGCAGTACTTC. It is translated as CSARDAAGVAYEQYF.

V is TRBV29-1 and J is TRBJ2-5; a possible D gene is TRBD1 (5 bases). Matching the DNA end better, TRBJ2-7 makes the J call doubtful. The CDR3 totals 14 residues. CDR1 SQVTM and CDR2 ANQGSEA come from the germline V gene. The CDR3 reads CSVLTDRIFLEQYF. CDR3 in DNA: TGCAGCGTCCTGACCGACAGAATTTTCCTCGAGCAGTACTTC.

CDR3 amino acids: CAIKSDRAREQYF. The CDR3 DNA reads TGTGCCATCAAATCGGACAGGGCGCGCGAGCAGTACTTC. V is TRBV10-3 and J is TRBJ2-7, with TRBD1 identical over 8 bases. The length of the CDR3 is 13 residues. The trim removed 7 bases at V and 6 bases at J, leaving 8 bases unmatched. Per the germline V gene, CDR1 is ENHRY and CDR2 is SYGVKD.

DNA for the CDR3: TGCGCCAGCAGCTTTTCTTTAGGGGGGGGGGTTGACAATGAGCAGTTCTTC. This gives the protein CASSFSLGGGVDNEQFF. This chain connects TRBV5-1 to TRBJ2-1; D may be TRBD2 (7 bases). Trimming shortened V by 2 bases and J by 5 bases, and 20 bases separated the two germline ends. Germline loops: CDR1 SGHRS, CDR2 YFSETQ. The CDR3 has 17 amino acids.

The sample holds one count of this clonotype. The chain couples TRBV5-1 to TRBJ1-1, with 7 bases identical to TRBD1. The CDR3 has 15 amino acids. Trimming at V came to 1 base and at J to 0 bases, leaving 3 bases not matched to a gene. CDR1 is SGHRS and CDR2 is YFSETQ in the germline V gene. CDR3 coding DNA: TGCGCCAGCAGCTTGCAGGGGGAGTTGAACACTGAAGCTTTCTTT. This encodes CASSLQGELNTEAFF.

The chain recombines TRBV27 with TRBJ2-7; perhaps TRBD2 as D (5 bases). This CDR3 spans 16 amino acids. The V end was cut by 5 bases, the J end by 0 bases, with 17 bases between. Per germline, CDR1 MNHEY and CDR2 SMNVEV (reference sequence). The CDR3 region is CASSPQDGESSYEQYF. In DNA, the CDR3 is TGTGCCAGCAGTCCTCAGGACGGGGAAAGCTCCTACGAGCAGTACTTC.

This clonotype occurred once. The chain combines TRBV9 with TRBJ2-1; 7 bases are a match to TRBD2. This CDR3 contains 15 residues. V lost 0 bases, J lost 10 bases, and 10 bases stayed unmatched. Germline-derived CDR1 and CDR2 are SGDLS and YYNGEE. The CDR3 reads CASSVVGAGTKEQFF. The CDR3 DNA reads TGTGCCAGCAGCGTAGTTGGGGCAGGGACTAAGGAGCAGTTCTTC.